A single TCR beta chain is shown here with its context. Its antigen is unknown. No clone much larger than this one lies a single base away; base qualities are absent. This specimen belongs to a study of T cell changes during pregnancy in multiple sclerosis (dated by TCRdb to the late 2010s). General notes on the study: The study examined how the T cell repertoire changed over the course of pregnancy in women with multiple sclerosis.

The library was built by means of the immunoSEQ multiplex PCR assay. Held by TCRdb, this immuneACCESS table contains in-frame sequences only and omits some clones. Under half of the omission traces to an unresolved V gene where checked; the cause of the rest is unknown. The sample has 70,000 or so clones on record, about 92% of them singletons. The ten largest make up roughly 2% of the sample. The CDR3 runs 18 amino acids, cysteine and phenylalanine included. The entry retains the CDR3 DNA only, 54 bases that are in frame from base 1. For this chain, trimming is 1 base at the V end and 4 bases at the J end, and the number of junction bases without a gene match is 9. From a lookup of the germline V gene (reference sequence), CDR1 and CDR2 are SEHNR and FQNEAQ.

The sequence joins TRBV7-9 to TRBJ2-1; the central 11 bases match TRBD2. The sequencing here drew on peripheral blood, taken in the third trimester of pregnancy. This clonotype originated in a female donor in good health, enrolled as a control in a pregnancy study. CDR3 protein: CASSLDKTGTSGYNEQFF. The sequenced DNA is TGTGCCAGCAGCTTAGATAAGACCGGGACTAGCGGATACAATGAGCAGTTCTTC.